The 10 T cell receptor beta chains presented below share a single source sample, sequenced in a study of blood T cells in healthy people across ages. Alongside a J-beta primer mix, a sample-barcoded 5' primer served in a second PCR lasting about 6 to 11 cycles. TCRdb re-called the 5' RACE reads through MiXCR, storing one row per CDR3 protein. The sample has about 1,600,000 distinct CDR3 sequences, around 39% seen once. Sequencing input: blood. These TCRs come from a woman aged 18-29 years in good health.

The chain couples TRBV7-2 to TRBJ2-1; 14 nucleotides align to TRBD2. The length of the CDR3 is 17 residues. Germline V gene data show CDR1 as SGHTA and CDR2 as FQGNSA. Trimming removed 1 base from V and 7 bases from J; junction bases left unmatched: 6. The CDR3 DNA is TGTGCCAGCAGCTTAGGGACTAGCGGGGGGCGGGGGAATGAGCAGTTCTTC. This gives the protein CASSLGTSGGRGNEQFF. The full variable domain, rest sourced from reference TRBV7-2 and TRBJ2-1, is GAGVSQSPSNKVTEKGKDVELRCDPISGHTALYWYRQSLGQGLEFLIYFQGNSAPDKSGLPSDRFSAERTGGSVSTLTIQRTQQEDSAVYLCASSLGTSGGRGNEQFFGPGTRLTVL.

The gene calls are TRBV29-1 and TRBJ2-1, with 12 bases identical to TRBD2. The trim removed 7 bases at V and 6 bases at J, leaving 4 bases unmatched. The CDR3 is made up of 13 amino acids. Germline loops: CDR1 SQVTM, CDR2 ANQGSEA. This CDR3 is CSESGLAGNEQFF. CDR3 in DNA: TGCAGCGAATCGGGACTAGCGGGCAATGAGCAGTTCTTC.

The chain carries TRBV30 and TRBJ2-3; no clear D gene. V dropped 3 bases and J dropped 3 bases, with 13 bases sitting between them. The CDR3 loop spans 14 amino acids. CDR1 is GTSNPN and CDR2 is SVGIG in the germline V gene (reference sequence). The CDR3 protein is CAWRPSPRTDTQYF. DNA for the CDR3: TGTGCCTGGAGGCCAAGTCCCCGGACAGATACGCAGTATTTT.

The sample holds one count of this clonotype. The CDR3 here is CAGPAPGGGKATFNSNQPQHF. The CDR3 bases are TGTGCCGGACCGGCCCCAGGAGGGGGAAAAGCGACTTTTAATAGCAATCAGCCCCAGCATTTT. This chain uses TRBV11-1 with TRBJ1-5, with a possible D match to TRBD1 (6 bases). Between the trimmed V and J ends, which lost 11 bases and 0 bases, there was a span of 35 bases. Germline CDR1 reads SGHAT; CDR2 reads FQDESV (reference sequence). The CDR3 consists of 21 residues.

V gene TRBV5-1 combines with J gene TRBJ2-7; 8 bases align to TRBD2. The CDR3 has 15 residues. J was trimmed by 7 bases and V by 4 bases; bases with no gene match: 13. The germline V gene has CDR1 SGHRS and CDR2 YFSETQ. The CDR3 nucleotides are TGCGCCAGCAGCCTAGGACTAGCTTGGAGTCATGAGCAGTACTTC. Protein product: CASSLGLAWSHEQYF.

A few counts support this clonotype. The chain combines TRBV9 with TRBJ2-3; 8 bases line up with TRBD2. CDR3 size: 15 residues. The V and J ends lost 0 bases and 2 bases, in that order; junction bases with no gene match: 2. Germline V gives CDR1 SGDLS, CDR2 YYNGEE. DNA for the CDR3: TGTGCCAGCAGCGTAGTCGGGGGGGCCACAGATACGCAGTATTTT. Its protein is CASSVVGGATDTQYF.

This clonotype was seen only a few times. The genes are TRBV20-1 and TRBJ2-1, with 14 bases matching TRBD2. The germline CDR1 and CDR2 sequences are DFQATT and SNEGSKA (reference sequence). There are 15 residues in the CDR3. V shed 3 bases, J shed 5 bases, and the junction held 3 bases outside the gene matches. The CDR3 loop reads CSAREGLAGDNEQFF. CDR3 sequence (DNA): TGCAGTGCTAGGGAGGGACTAGCGGGAGACAATGAGCAGTTCTTC.

A few counts support this clonotype. J is TRBJ2-3 and V is TRBV20-1; TRBD2 might be the D (6 bases). Germline CDR1 is DFQATT and CDR2 is SNEGSKA (reference sequence). This CDR3 is built from 13 residues. The CDR3 sequence is CSSGGGSTDTQYF. The CDR3 DNA follows: TGCAGCTCCGGGGGAGGTAGCACAGATACGCAGTATTTT.

The sample holds many counts of this clonotype. The chain is built from TRBV10-3 and TRBJ2-1; D is ambiguous. CDR1 and CDR2 from the germline V gene are ENHRY and SYGVKD. This CDR3 is built from 14 residues. Trimming shortened V by 4 bases and J by 8 bases, and 15 bases separated the two germline ends. The DNA of the CDR3 is TGTGCCATCAGTGGGCCGACAATGTTCGATGAGCAGTTCTTC. Encoded protein: CAISGPTMFDEQFF.

V usage is TRBV6-1 and J usage is TRBJ2-5, with TRBD2 identical over 9 bases. Judging by the DNA end, TRBJ2-7 fits better; the J call may be wrong. This CDR3 is 14 amino acids long. Germline V CDR1 and CDR2: MNHNS, SASEGT. The CDR3 DNA sequence: TGTGCCAGCAGTTTAGCGGGAGTGATCCACGAGCAGTACTTC. This translates into CASSLAGVIHEQYF.